A single sample is the source of the 26 T cell receptor beta chains below, sequenced in a study of shared clonotypes between healthy human individuals. TCRdb's copy holds only in-frame clones and misses some; the assay was immunoSEQ multiplex PCR. Of 2.5 million or so clones in the sample, approximately 94% are singletons; the top ten hold over 0.12%. Sequencing was carried out using naive CD4+ T cells sorted from blood. Subset: CD45RA+ positively selected. The receptors come from a young man in good health.

About this clone: The same CDR3 also results from other DNA sequences found in this sample. The chain uses TRBV5-1 and TRBJ2-5, with 10 nucleotides matching TRBD2. This CDR3 region has 14 residues. The V segment lost 2 bases and the J segment 4 bases; nucleotides outside the gene matches: 2. Germline V gene lookup returns CDR1 SGHRS and CDR2 YFSETQ. The CDR3 sequence: CASSLAGGVETQYF. As DNA, the CDR3 is TGCGCCAGCAGCTTAGCGGGAGGGGTAGAGACCCAGTACTTC.

V is TRBV4-1 and J is TRBJ1-4; D uncertain. Trimming removed 0 bases at V and 6 bases at J, with 11 bases between. CDR1 is MGHRA, CDR2 YSYEKL, per germline. The CDR3 contains 15 residues. CDR3 in DNA: TGCGCCAGCAGCCAAGACGGGTTGCGTGATGAAAAACTGTTTTTT. Amino acid sequence: CASSQDGLRDEKLFF.

The rearrangement uses TRBV10-3 and TRBJ1-5; possible D gene TRBD1, 6 bases. Germline V gives CDR1 ENHRY, CDR2 SYGVKD. This CDR3 has 17 residues. V dropped 3 bases and J dropped 0 bases, with 15 bases sitting between them. CDR3 region: CAISDRQGGTSNQPQHF. DNA for the CDR3: TGTGCCATCAGTGACCGCCAAGGGGGTACTAGCAATCAGCCCCAGCATTTT.

The chain carries TRBV14 and TRBJ1-4; a possible D gene is TRBD1 (5 bases). The CDR3 is 17 amino acids. Germline CDR1 is SGHDN and CDR2 is FVKESK. V was shortened by 1 base and J by 5 bases, with 17 bases between the two germline ends. The CDR3 coding sequence is TGTGCCAGCAGCCAAGGGTACACCCCGAGGGGCAATGAAAAACTGTTTTTT. Protein sequence: CASSQGYTPRGNEKLFF.

This clone was recorded a few times. The genes are TRBV28 and TRBJ1-5; D uncertain. The CDR3 is made up of 14 amino acids. V was clipped by 7 bases and J by 0 bases, with 10 bases between them. The V gene's germline CDR1 is MDHEN and CDR2 SYDVKM. The CDR3 protein is CASTGWGSNQPQHF. The DNA of the CDR3 is TGTGCCAGCACCGGGTGGGGTAGCAATCAGCCCCAGCATTTT.

As for this clone: Different DNA sequences within this sample yield the same CDR3. V is TRBV7-9 and J is TRBJ2-7; D might be TRBD2 (6 bases). Looked up from germline, CDR1 is SEHNR and CDR2 is FQNEAQ (reference sequence). This CDR3 region has 13 residues. The V end was cut by 4 bases, the J end by 2 bases, with 9 bases between. The CDR3 DNA follows: TGTGCCAGCAGCTCGGGACTTCCCTACGAGCAGTACTTC. Translated, it gives CASSSGLPYEQYF.

J is TRBJ1-1 and V is TRBV19; perhaps TRBD1 as D (6 bases). V was clipped by 5 bases and J by 0 bases, with 16 bases between them. CDR1 is LNHDA and CDR2 is SQIVND in the germline V gene (reference sequence). The CDR3 runs 16 residues. This CDR3 reads CASSRSGTPLNTEAFF. CDR3 sequence (DNA): TGTGCCAGTAGTCGCTCCGGGACACCTTTGAACACTGAAGCTTTCTTT. Drawing the rest from reference TRBV19 and TRBJ1-1, the complete variable domain is DGGITQSPKYLFRKEGQNVTLSCEQNLNHDAMYWYRQDPGQGLRLIYYSQIVNDFQKGDIAEGYSVSREKKESFPLTVTSAQKNPTAFYLCASSRSGTPLNTEAFFGQGTRLTVV.

The V and J genes are TRBV11-2 and TRBJ1-4, with a possible D match to TRBD1 (6 bases). This CDR3 has 18 residues. The V and J ends lost 5 bases and 0 bases respectively, with 19 bases between them. CDR1 and CDR2 from the germline V gene are SGHAT and FQNNGV. Written as DNA, the CDR3 is TGTGCCAGCAGCGAAGGGGGGACCGCCCTAGCAACTAATGAAAAACTGTTTTTT. This codes for CASSEGGTALATNEKLFF.

This chain connects TRBV29-1 to TRBJ2-2, with TRBD2 as a possible D gene (6 bases). Trimming removed 6 bases at V and 2 bases at J, with 10 bases between. In germline, CDR1 is SQVTM, CDR2 ANQGSEA. CDR3 length: 13 amino acids. The CDR3 DNA reads TGCAGCGTCAGGAGGGGAAACACCGGGGAGCTGTTTTTT. Its translation: CSVRRGNTGELFF.

The chain links TRBV6-1 to TRBJ2-3; TRBD2 might be the D (6 bases). CDR1 is MNHNS and CDR2 is SASEGT in the germline V gene. The V end was cut by 7 bases, the J end by 6 bases, with 11 bases between. The CDR3 contains 12 residues. CDR3 amino acids: CASNWGRDTQYF. CDR3 in DNA: TGTGCCAGCAACTGGGGGAGGGATACGCAGTATTTT.

The CDR3 sequence is CAWSVTGSGANVLTF. The DNA of the CDR3 is TGTGCCTGGAGTGTTACAGGGTCTGGGGCCAACGTCCTGACTTTC. The chain couples TRBV30 to TRBJ2-6; D might be TRBD1 (6 bases). Germline V gene data show CDR1 as GTSNPN and CDR2 as SVGIG (reference sequence). This CDR3 is 15 amino acids long. Trimming removed 0 bases at V and 1 base at J, with 7 bases between. Variable domain in full (rest from reference TRBV30 and TRBJ2-6): SQTIHQWPATLVQPVGSPLSLECTVEGTSNPNLYWYRQAAGRGLQLLFYSVGIGQISSEVPQNLSASRPQDRQFILSSKKLLLSDSGFYLCAWSVTGSGANVLTFGAGSRLTVL.

The CDR3 bases are TGTGCCAGTAGTATCGGGACAGGGATGCAGACCCAGTACTTC. Translating it yields CASSIGTGMQTQYF. The V and J genes are TRBV19 and TRBJ2-5; 9 bases are a match to TRBD1. Looked up from germline, CDR1 is LNHDA and CDR2 is SQIVND (reference sequence). V shed 3 bases and J 6 bases; nucleotides not matched to a gene: 5. The CDR3 runs 14 residues.

This chain connects TRBV9 to TRBJ2-2; unclear D gene. The CDR3 is 15 amino acids. Germline CDR1 SGDLS, CDR2 YYNGEE. With 4 bases removed from V and 4 bases from J, the gap between germline ends came to 14 bases. In DNA form, the CDR3 reads TGTGCCAGCAGCCCCCATTCTATGGCCACCGGGGAGCTGTTTTTT. This gives the protein CASSPHSMATGELFF.

Of note for this clone: The identical CDR3 is also encoded by other nucleotide sequences in the sample. J is TRBJ2-1 and V is TRBV19; either TRBD1 or TRBD2 may fit D (5 bases each). The V gene lost 3 bases and the J gene lost 2 bases, with 8 bases spanning the gap. Germline CDR1 LNHDA, CDR2 SQIVND (reference sequence). CDR3 length: 14 amino acids. The CDR3 coding sequence is TGTGCCAGTAGTATTCGAGGGGCCTACAATGAGCAGTTCTTC. Protein sequence: CASSIRGAYNEQFF.

The chain employs TRBV19 and TRBJ1-1, with TRBD1 identical over 9 bases. This CDR3 has 15 residues. V gave up 5 bases and J gave up 4 bases; unmatched junction bases: 8. Germline CDR1 and CDR2: LNHDA and SQIVND (reference sequence). CDR3 nucleotide sequence: TGTGCCAGTAGTTTGACAGGGGGAGGTATCACTGAAGCTTTCTTT. This sequence encodes CASSLTGGGITEAFF.

A word on this clone: At the DNA level, this CDR3 is encoded by other sequences in the same sample as well. The DNA for the CDR3 is TGTGCCAGTAGTATATCAGGGAGCAATCAGCCCCAGCATTTT. Translating it yields CASSISGSNQPQHF. The rearrangement joins TRBV19 to TRBJ1-5; TRBD1 is a possible D gene (5 bases). Germline V gene lookup returns CDR1 LNHDA and CDR2 SQIVND (reference sequence). The V gene lost 2 bases and the J gene lost 1 base, with 6 bases spanning the gap. The CDR3 covers 14 residues.

The chain uses TRBV7-9 and TRBJ2-7; no definite D call. This CDR3 comprises 14 residues. Germline V CDR1 and CDR2: SEHNR, FQNEAQ (reference sequence). Between the trimmed V and J ends, which lost 5 bases and 0 bases, there was a span of 11 bases. CDR3 bases: TGTGCCAGCAGCCCCGAGTCCCTCTCCTACGAGCAGTACTTC. Protein sequence: CASSPESLSYEQYF.

The rearrangement joins TRBV7-2 to TRBJ1-2; 8 nucleotides align to TRBD1. From germline, CDR1 is SGHTA and CDR2 FQGNSA. This CDR3 is built from 16 residues. J lost 7 bases, V lost 2 bases, and 12 bases had no gene match. The CDR3 DNA reads TGTGCCAGCAGCTTAAAGGGAGGGCAGGGGGCAGGTGGCTACACCTTC. Its translation: CASSLKGGQGAGGYTF.

With respect to this clone: Other DNA sequences from this sample encode an identical CDR3 as well. The J gene is TRBJ2-5, the V gene TRBV9, with 7 bases lining up with TRBD2. Unmatched junction bases numbered 2, after V lost 0 bases and J lost 3 bases. Germline lookup yields CDR1 SGDLS and CDR2 YYNGEE. The CDR3 totals 14 residues. The CDR3: CASSVGLAEETQYF. The CDR3 DNA reads TGTGCCAGCAGCGTAGGACTAGCAGAAGAGACCCAGTACTTC.

CDR3 nucleotides: TGTGCCAGCTCACCACGTGGCGACAGGGACTCCTACGAGCAGTACTTC. Amino acid sequence: CASSPRGDRDSYEQYF. The chain combines TRBV18 with TRBJ2-7; 7 bases fit TRBD1. In germline, CDR1 is KGHSH, CDR2 LQKENI. This CDR3 has 16 residues. Trimming removed 1 base from V and 0 bases from J; junction bases left unmatched: 6.

This chain uses TRBV28 with TRBJ2-7; no firm D call. In germline, CDR1 is MDHEN, CDR2 SYDVKM. This CDR3 comprises 14 residues. The V gene lost 5 bases and the J gene lost 0 bases, with 11 bases spanning the gap. CDR3 protein: CASSPGASSYEQYF. CDR3 nucleotides: TGTGCCAGCAGTCCCGGCGCCAGCTCCTACGAGCAGTACTTC.

This clone was seen a few times. V gene TRBV10-3 combines with J gene TRBJ1-1, with TRBD1 identical over 8 bases. With V trimmed by 5 bases and J by 4 bases, 6 bases remained unmatched. Germline assignment: CDR1 ENHRY and CDR2 SYGVKD. The CDR3 is 14 amino acids. CDR3 residues: CAISPDRGGTEAFF. The CDR3 DNA sequence: TGTGCCATCAGTCCCGACAGGGGCGGCACTGAAGCTTTCTTT.

This clone has only one observation. The CDR3 DNA follows: TGTGCCAGCAGCTTAGCGGGCAGCAGCTCTGGAAACACCATATATTTT. Encoded protein: CASSLAGSSSGNTIYF. V gene TRBV7-2 combines with J gene TRBJ1-3; D not certain. Germline CDR1 is SGHTA and CDR2 is FQGNSA. The CDR3 contains 16 residues. With 0 bases removed from V and 0 bases from J, the gap between germline ends came to 9 bases.

The chain is built from TRBV2 and TRBJ2-7; TRBD2 aligns across 11 bases. V gave up 4 bases and J gave up 3 bases; unmatched junction bases: 5. CDR1 SNHLY and CDR2 FYNNEI come from the germline V gene. The CDR3 is 15 residues long. CDR3: CASSVLAGVGYEQYF. CDR3 sequence (DNA): TGTGCCAGCAGTGTACTAGCGGGAGTTGGCTACGAGCAGTACTTC.

The chain links TRBV18 to TRBJ1-1, with D uncertain. Germline-derived CDR1 and CDR2 are KGHSH and LQKENI. V lost 3 bases and J lost 3, with 11 bases in between. The CDR3 runs to 14 residues. CDR3 nucleotide sequence: TGTGCCAGCTCACCGACGCGCGGGGACACTGAAGCTTTCTTT. It yields the protein CASSPTRGDTEAFF.

V gene TRBV10-3 combines with J gene TRBJ2-2; 9 bases match TRBD2. Germline trimming cut 7 bases from V and 2 bases from J; bases unmatched to any gene: 11. The CDR3 consists of 17 residues. Germline loops: CDR1 ENHRY, CDR2 SYGVKD. The CDR3 DNA reads as TGTGCCATCACCGGGGGGCTAGCGGGGCAAAACACCGGGGAGCTGTTTTTT. Translating it yields CAITGGLAGQNTGELFF.